This paragraph reports one T cell receptor (beta chain). Its specificity is not known. In germline, CDR1 is MGHDK, CDR2 SYGVNS. This CDR3 is built from 12 residues. This sample is part of a study of CXCR3-negative and CXCR3-positive naive CD8 T cells. Study in general: The total count of TRB reads reached 120 million to 150 million, and each library contributed about 1.5 +/- 0.3 million.

The study's findings and limits: A higher hydrophobicity marked the TRB CDR3s of CXCR3-positive naive cells versus CXCR3-negative naive cells. Memory cells differed in TRBV-TRBJ usage, but naive CXCR3-negative and CXCR3-positive cells had similar usage. TCR strength was inferred from TRB CDR3 properties, while surface CD5 was comparable between naive subsets. Naive subsets were similarly diverse, while memory CD8+ repertoires were much less diverse.

TRB cDNA libraries were made by UMI-labeled 5' RACE. TCRdb re-called the 5' RACE reads, yielding one record per CDR3 amino acid sequence without DNA. In total, the table holds approximately 89,000 distinct CDR3 sequences. This receptor was identified in a human donor in good health. Some clones in this sample may be carry-over from other donors' samples. Sequenced input: naive CXCR3+ CD8+ T cells from blood. Noted subset: CD45RO-CCR7+CD27+CD95- naive CD8+ T cells expressing CXCR3 (TNR3+). This chain joins TRBV25-1 and TRBJ1-2; TCRdb reports TRBD1, a call that lacks DNA to check it against. The CDR3 loop reads CASSDHYTGTNF.